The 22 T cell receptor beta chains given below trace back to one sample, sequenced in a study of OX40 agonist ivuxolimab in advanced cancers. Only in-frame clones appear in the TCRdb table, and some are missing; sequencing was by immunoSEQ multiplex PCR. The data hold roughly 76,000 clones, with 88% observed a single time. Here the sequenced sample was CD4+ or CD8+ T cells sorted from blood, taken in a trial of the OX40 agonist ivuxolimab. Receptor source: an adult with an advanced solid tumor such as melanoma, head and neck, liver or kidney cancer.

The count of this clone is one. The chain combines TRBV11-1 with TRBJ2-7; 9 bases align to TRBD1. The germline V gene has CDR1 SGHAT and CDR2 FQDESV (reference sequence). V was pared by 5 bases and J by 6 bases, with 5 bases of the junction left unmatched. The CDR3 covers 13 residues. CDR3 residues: CASSDRGMGEQYF. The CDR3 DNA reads TGTGCCAGCAGCGACAGGGGGATGGGCGAGCAGTACTTC.

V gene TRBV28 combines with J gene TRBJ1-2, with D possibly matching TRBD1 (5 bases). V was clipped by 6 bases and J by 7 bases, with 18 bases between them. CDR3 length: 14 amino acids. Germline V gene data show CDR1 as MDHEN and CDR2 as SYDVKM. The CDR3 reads CASSPGREGSGYTF. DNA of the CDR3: TGTGCCAGCAGCCCAGGCAGGGAGGGATCTGGCTACACCTTC.

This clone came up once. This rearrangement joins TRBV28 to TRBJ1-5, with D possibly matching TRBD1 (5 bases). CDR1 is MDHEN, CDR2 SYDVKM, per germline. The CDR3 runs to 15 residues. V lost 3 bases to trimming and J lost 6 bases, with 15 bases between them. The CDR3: CASSFGQGGFQPQHF. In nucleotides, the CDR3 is TGTGCCAGCAGTTTCGGGCAGGGAGGCTTTCAGCCCCAGCATTTT.

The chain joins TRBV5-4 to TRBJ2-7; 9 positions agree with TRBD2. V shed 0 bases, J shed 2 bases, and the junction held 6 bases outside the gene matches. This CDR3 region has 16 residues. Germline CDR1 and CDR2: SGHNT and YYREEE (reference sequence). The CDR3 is CASSLAGASGTYEQYF. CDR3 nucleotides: TGTGCCAGCAGCTTGGCAGGGGCTAGCGGGACCTACGAGCAGTACTTC.

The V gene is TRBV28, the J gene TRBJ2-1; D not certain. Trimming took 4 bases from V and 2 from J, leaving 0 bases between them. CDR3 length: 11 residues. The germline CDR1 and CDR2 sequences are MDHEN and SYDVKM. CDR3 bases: TGTGCCAGCAGTTCCTACAATGAGCAGTTCTTC. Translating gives CASSSYNEQFF.

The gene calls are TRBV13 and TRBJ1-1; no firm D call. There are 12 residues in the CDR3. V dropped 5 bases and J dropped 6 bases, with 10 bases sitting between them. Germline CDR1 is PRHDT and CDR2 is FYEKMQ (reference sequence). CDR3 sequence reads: CASSPRFSEAFF. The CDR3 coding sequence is TGTGCCAGCAGCCCACGATTCTCTGAAGCTTTCTTT.

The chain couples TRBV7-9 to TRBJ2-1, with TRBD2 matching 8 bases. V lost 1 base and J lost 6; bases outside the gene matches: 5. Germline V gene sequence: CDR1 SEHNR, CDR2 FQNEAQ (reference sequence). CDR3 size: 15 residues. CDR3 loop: CASSLGSGSGNEQFF. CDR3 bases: TGTGCCAGCAGCTTAGGGAGCGGGAGCGGCAATGAGCAGTTCTTC.

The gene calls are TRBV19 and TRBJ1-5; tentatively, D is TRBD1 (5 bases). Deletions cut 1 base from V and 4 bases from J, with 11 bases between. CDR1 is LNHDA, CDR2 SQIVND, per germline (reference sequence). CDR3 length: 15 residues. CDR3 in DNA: TGTGCCAGTAGTATAGGAGGAGCAGGGAATCAGCCCCAGCATTTT. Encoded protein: CASSIGGAGNQPQHF.

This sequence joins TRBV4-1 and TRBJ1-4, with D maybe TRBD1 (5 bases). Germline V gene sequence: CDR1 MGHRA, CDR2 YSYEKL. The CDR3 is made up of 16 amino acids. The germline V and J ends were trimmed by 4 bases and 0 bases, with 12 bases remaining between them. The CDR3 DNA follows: TGCGCCAGCAGCCTAGGGACGTTTGCAACTAATGAAAAACTGTTTTTT. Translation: CASSLGTFATNEKLFF.

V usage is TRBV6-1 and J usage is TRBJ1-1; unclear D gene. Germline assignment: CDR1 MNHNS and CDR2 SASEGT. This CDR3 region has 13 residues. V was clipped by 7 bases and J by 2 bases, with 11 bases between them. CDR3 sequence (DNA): TGTGCCAGCACCAAGACGGCTAACACTGAAGCTTTCTTT. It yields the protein CASTKTANTEAFF.

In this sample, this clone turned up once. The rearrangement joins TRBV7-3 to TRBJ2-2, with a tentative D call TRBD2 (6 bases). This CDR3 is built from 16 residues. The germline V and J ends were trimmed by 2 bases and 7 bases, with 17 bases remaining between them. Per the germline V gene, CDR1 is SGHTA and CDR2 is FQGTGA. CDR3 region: CASSLSPSAEGGELFF. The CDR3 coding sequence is TGTGCCAGCAGCTTATCCCCTAGCGCCGAGGGCGGGGAGCTGTTTTTT.

The CDR3 loop reads CASSLTALLGYEQYF. The DNA of the CDR3 is TGTGCCAGCAGCTTAACGGCTTTGTTGGGATACGAGCAGTACTTC. The V call is TRBV7-2, the J call TRBJ2-7; no reliable D call. The CDR3 runs to 15 residues. With 2 bases removed from V and 4 bases from J, the gap between germline ends came to 15 bases. Germline V lookup: CDR1 SGHTA, CDR2 FQGNSA.

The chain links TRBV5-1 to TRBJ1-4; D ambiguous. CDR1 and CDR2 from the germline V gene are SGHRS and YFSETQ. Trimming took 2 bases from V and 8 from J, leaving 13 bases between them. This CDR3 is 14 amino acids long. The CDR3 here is CASSLSSEGEKLFF. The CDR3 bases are TGCGCCAGCAGCTTATCGTCGGAAGGGGAAAAACTGTTTTTT.

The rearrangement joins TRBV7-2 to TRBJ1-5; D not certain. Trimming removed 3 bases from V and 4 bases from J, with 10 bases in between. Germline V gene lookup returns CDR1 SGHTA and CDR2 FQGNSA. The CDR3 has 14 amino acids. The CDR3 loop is CASSFTGGNQPQHF. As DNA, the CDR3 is TGTGCCAGCAGCTTCACGGGAGGGAATCAGCCCCAGCATTTT.

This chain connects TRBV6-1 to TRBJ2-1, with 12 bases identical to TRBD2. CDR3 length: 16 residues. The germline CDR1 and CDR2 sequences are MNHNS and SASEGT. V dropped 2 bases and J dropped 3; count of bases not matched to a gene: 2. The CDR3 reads CASSERGLAGYNEQFF. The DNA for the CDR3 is TGTGCCAGCAGTGAACGGGGACTAGCGGGCTACAATGAGCAGTTCTTC.

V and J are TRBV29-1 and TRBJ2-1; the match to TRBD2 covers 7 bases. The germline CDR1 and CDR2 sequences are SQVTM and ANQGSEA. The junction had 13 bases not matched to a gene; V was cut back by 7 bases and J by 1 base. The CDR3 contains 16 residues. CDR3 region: CSGEGLREMSYNEQFF. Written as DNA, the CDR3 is TGCAGCGGCGAGGGGCTGCGGGAGATGTCCTACAATGAGCAGTTCTTC.

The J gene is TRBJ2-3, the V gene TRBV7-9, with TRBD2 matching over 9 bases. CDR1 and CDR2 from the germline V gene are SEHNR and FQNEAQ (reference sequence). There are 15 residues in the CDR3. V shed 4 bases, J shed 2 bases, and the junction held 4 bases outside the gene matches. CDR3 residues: CASSSSGRITDTQYF. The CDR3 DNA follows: TGTGCCAGCAGCTCAAGCGGGAGGATCACAGATACGCAGTATTTT.

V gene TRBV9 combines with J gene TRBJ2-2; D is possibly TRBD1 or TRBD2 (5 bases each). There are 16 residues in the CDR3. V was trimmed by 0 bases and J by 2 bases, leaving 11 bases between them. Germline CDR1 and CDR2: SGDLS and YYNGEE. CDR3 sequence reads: CASSVAGRVNTGELFF. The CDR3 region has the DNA TGTGCCAGCAGCGTAGCGGGGCGGGTCAACACCGGGGAGCTGTTTTTT. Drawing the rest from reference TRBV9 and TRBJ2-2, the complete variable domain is DSGVTQTPKHLITATGQRVTLRCSPRSGDLSVYWYQQSLDQGLQFLIQYYNGEERAKGNILERFSAQQFPDLHSELNLSSLELGDSALYFCASSVAGRVNTGELFFGEGSRLTVL.

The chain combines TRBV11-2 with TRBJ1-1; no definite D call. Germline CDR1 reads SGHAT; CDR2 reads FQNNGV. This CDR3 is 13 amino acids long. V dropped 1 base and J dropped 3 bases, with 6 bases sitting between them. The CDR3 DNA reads TGTGCCAGCAGCTTAGTGGAGGACACTGAAGCTTTCTTT. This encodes CASSLVEDTEAFF.

The DNA of the CDR3 is TGTGCCAGCAGTTCGACACGCAGCTCCTACAATGAGCAGTTCTTC. Protein sequence: CASSSTRSSYNEQFF. The chain employs TRBV7-3 and TRBJ2-1; D call uncertain. Germline-derived CDR1 and CDR2 are SGHTA and FQGTGA. Trimming cost V 6 bases and J 0 bases, with 12 bases left between them. This CDR3 spans 15 amino acids.

CDR3 bases: TGTGCCAGCAGTTACATTGAGGGTAGCTGGGCCAACGTCCTGACTTTC. As protein: CASSYIEGSWANVLTF. The V and J genes are TRBV6-5 and TRBJ2-6; D may be TRBD2 (5 bases). The CDR3 runs to 16 residues. From germline, CDR1 is MNHEY and CDR2 SVGAGI. V lost 2 bases and J lost 5, with 13 bases in between.

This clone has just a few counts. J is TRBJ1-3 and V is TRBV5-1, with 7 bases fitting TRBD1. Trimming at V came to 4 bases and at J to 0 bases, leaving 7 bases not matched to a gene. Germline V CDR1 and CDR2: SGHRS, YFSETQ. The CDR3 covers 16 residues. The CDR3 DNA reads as TGCGCCAGCAGCCCGGGGACAGCAAGCTCTGGAAACACCATATATTTT. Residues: CASSPGTASSGNTIYF.